Below, 2 T cell receptor beta chains from the same sample are listed, as sequenced in a study of human T cells and chemical hapten exposure. The sample's time point: pre-sensitization, week 0. Noted treatment: therapeutic diphenylcyclopropenone sensitization with weekly scalp DPC. The starting material, unfractionated whole blood, was used for total RNA extraction. TCRdb itself ran the RACE reads through MiXCR, one entry per CDR3 protein. The sample has about 34,000 distinct CDR3 sequences, 10% seen once. The source was whole blood, collected in connection with sensitization to the hapten diphenylcyclopropenone (DPC). The source of these receptors is a man in his fifties with alopecia areata. Some clones in this sample may be carry-over from other donors' samples.

In its sample, this clonotype was seen many times. V is TRBV6-2 or TRBV6-3 and J is TRBJ2-1; no reliable D call. This CDR3 contains 15 residues. Trimming shortened V by 5 bases and J by 2 bases, and 13 bases separated the two germline ends. Germline CDR1 is MNHEY and CDR2 is SVGEGT. The CDR3 DNA reads as TGTGCCAGCAGTGGTGTGGGGAAGACCTACAATGAGCAGTTCTTC. Translated, it gives CASSGVGKTYNEQFF.

This clonotype has ten or more counts. The V and J genes are TRBV19 and TRBJ2-1; weak D call: TRBD2 (5 bases). The CDR3 totals 15 residues. The V end was cut by 7 bases, the J end by 1 base, with 14 bases between. Germline V CDR1 and CDR2: LNHDA, SQIVND (reference sequence). CDR3 amino acids: CASMRVSGSYNEQFF. CDR3 DNA sequence: TGTGCCAGTATGAGGGTGTCAGGATCCTACAATGAGCAGTTCTTC.